A selection of T cell receptor beta chains follows, all from one sample in a study of molecular identifiers for immune sequencing clone quantification. TCRdb used MiXCR to reprocess the PCR reads, holding one entry per CDR3 protein. The sample carries approximately 590,000 distinct CDR3 sequences, about 25% recorded once. The specimen sequenced was naive CD8+ T cells from blood, with Jurkat cell RNA spiked in. These receptors originate from a human donor in good health. Some libraries in this study had Jurkat cell RNA spiked in. Each CDR3 is given with its conserved first and last residue. A D gene is named only where the DNA matches it firmly. Only some rows state a clone size, as once, few, many or a class for expanded clones.

>TRBV5-6|TRBD1|TRBJ1-1|many
CASSSFLPGTVNTEAFF
TGTGCCAGCAGCTCCTTCCTACCCGGGACAGTGAACACTGAAGCTTTCTTT
>TRBV18|-|TRBJ1-1|few
CASSPSDGMNTEAFF
TGTGCCAGCTCACCATCGGACGGAATGAACACTGAAGCTTTCTTT
>TRBV10-2|-|TRBJ1-5|few
CATGNQPQHF
TGCGCCACTGGAAATCAGCCCCAGCATTTT
>TRBV21-1|-|TRBJ2-3|many
CASTKGTSGRMSVTQYF
TGTGCCAGCACCAAAGGGACTAGCGGGAGGATGTCCGTCACGCAGTATTTT
>TRBV20-1|TRBD2|TRBJ2-7|-
CSAKLAGVYEQYF
TGCAGTGCTAAGCTAGCGGGCGTCTACGAGCAGTACTTC
>TRBV20-1|TRBD1|TRBJ2-7|many
CSARDLAGGNEQYF
TGCAGTGCTAGAGATTTGGCAGGGGGAAACGAGCAGTACTTC
>TRBV7-2|-|TRBJ1-3|many
CASSKLGVVGSGNTIYF
TGTGCCAGCAGCAAACTGGGGGTTGTTGGCTCTGGAAACACCATATATTTT
>TRBV18|-|TRBJ2-5|many
CASSQTEYQETQYF
TGTGCCAGCTCACAAACAGAGTACCAAGAGACCCAGTACTTC
>TRBV9|-|TRBJ1-2|-
CASSVGVDDAIADF
TGTGCCAGCAGCGTAGGGGTCGACGACGCCATAGCTGACTTC
>TRBV9|-|TRBJ2-5|few
CASSGHPEWAQYF
TGTGCCAGCAGCGGCCACCCAGAGTGGGCCCAGTACTTC
>TRBV4-3|-|TRBJ1-1|many
CASSLGTSGRTEAFF
TGCGCCAGCAGCCTAGGGACCTCTGGAAGGACTGAAGCTTTCTTT
>TRBV6-2/TRBV6-3|-|TRBJ2-7|-
CASSYLPIANEQYF
TGTGCCAGCAGTTACCTCCCTATAGCCAACGAGCAGTACTTC
>TRBV4-3|-|TRBJ2-5|-
CASSQDSLERNGETQYF
TGCGCCAGCAGCCAAGATTCCCTCGAAAGGAACGGAGAGACCCAGTACTTC
>TRBV28|TRBD2|TRBJ2-7|-
CASTDWRESYEQYF
TGTGCCAGCACGGACTGGCGGGAGTCCTACGAGCAGTACTTC
>TRBV6-5|TRBD2|TRBJ2-5|-
CARSYSPSGKSAPYF
TGTGCCCGCAGTTACTCGCCTAGCGGAAAATCTGCCCCGTACTTC
>TRBV27|-|TRBJ2-3|many
CASSPLPLRESTDTQYF
TGTGCCAGCAGTCCCCTGCCTTTGAGGGAGAGCACAGATACGCAGTATTTT